The 29 T cell receptor beta chains below all came from one sample that was sequenced in a study of shared clonotypes between healthy human individuals. Measured with immunoSEQ multiplex PCR; TCRdb has only the in-frame clones, and not every one. Among some 2,500,000 clones listed, about nine tenths were seen once. Sample: naive CD4+ T cells from PBMCs. As for subset: CD45RA+ positively selected. These receptors all come from a man younger than 35 in good health. Some clones in this sample may be carry-over from other donors' samples.

The chain carries TRBV4-1 and TRBJ1-5, with a weak D call TRBD1 (6 bases). Germline V CDR1 and CDR2: MGHRA, YSYEKL. The V end was cut by 2 bases, the J end by 6 bases, with 11 bases between. CDR3 length: 14 residues. This chain's CDR3 is CASSQTRGSQPQHF. Here the CDR3 DNA reads TGCGCCAGCAGCCAAACGAGGGGGAGTCAGCCCCAGCATTTT.

J is TRBJ2-1 and V is TRBV5-1, with 7 bases identical to TRBD2. The V gene's germline CDR1 is SGHRS and CDR2 YFSETQ. CDR3 length equals 15 residues. The V and J ends lost 0 bases and 10 bases, in that order; junction bases with no gene match: 10. CDR3 region: CASSLGIAGEGEQFF. In nucleotides, the CDR3 is TGCGCCAGCAGCTTGGGAATTGCGGGAGAAGGCGAGCAGTTCTTC.

The V call is TRBV7-8, the J call TRBJ1-4; TRBD1 agrees at 8 bases. With V trimmed by 5 bases and J by 0 bases, 5 bases remained unmatched. Germline V CDR1 and CDR2: SGHVS, FQNEAQ. The CDR3 is made up of 16 amino acids. This CDR3 reads CASSAGTGATNEKLFF. In nucleotides, the CDR3 is TGTGCCAGCAGCGCGGGGACAGGTGCAACTAATGAAAAACTGTTTTTT.

This sequence joins TRBV29-1 and TRBJ2-1, with D possibly TRBD2 on 5 matching bases. V lost 7 bases and J lost 0, with 13 bases in between. The germline CDR1 and CDR2 sequences are SQVTM and ANQGSEA. This CDR3 is 14 amino acids long. The CDR3 here is CSGGGESSYNEQFF. The CDR3 DNA reads TGCAGCGGAGGAGGAGAAAGCTCCTACAATGAGCAGTTCTTC.

The chain couples TRBV7-9 to TRBJ2-1; the D is unclear. Deletions cut 1 base from V and 4 bases from J, with 5 bases between. The CDR3 contains 13 residues. The germline CDR1 and CDR2 sequences are SEHNR and FQNEAQ (reference sequence). The CDR3 coding sequence is TGTGCCAGCAGCTTAGTCCTTTACAATGAGCAGTTCTTC. Translation gives CASSLVLYNEQFF.

Concerning this clone itself: Other DNA sequences within the sample encode an identical CDR3. The chain couples TRBV12-5 to TRBJ2-1; TRBD1 might be the D (5 bases). Germline loops: CDR1 LGHNT, CDR2 FRNRAP. This CDR3 has 11 residues. V shed 1 base and J shed 10 bases, with 5 bases lying between them. Written as DNA, the CDR3 is TGTGCTAGTGGTTTGGACAGGGAGCAGTTCTTC. Translation gives CASGLDREQFF.

V and J are TRBV19 and TRBJ2-7, with 10 bases fitting TRBD1. The V gene end was trimmed by 3 bases and the J gene end by 10 bases; junction bases not matched to a gene: 9. The CDR3 totals 14 residues. Germline V CDR1 and CDR2: LNHDA, SQIVND (reference sequence). The CDR3 DNA reads TGTGCCAGTAGTATCGACAGGGGGCGAGGAGCACAGTACTTC. Translation gives CASSIDRGRGAQYF.

The V gene is TRBV7-2, the J gene TRBJ1-1; 7 nucleotides line up with TRBD1. The junction had 8 bases not matched to a gene; V was cut back by 5 bases and J by 5 bases. This CDR3 comprises 14 residues. Germline lookup yields CDR1 SGHTA and CDR2 FQGNSA. CDR3 protein: CASSRIRGGTEAFF. The CDR3 bases are TGTGCCAGCAGCCGGATCAGGGGGGGAACTGAAGCTTTCTTT.

The chain has TRBV5-1 and TRBJ2-7; 8 bases map to TRBD1. Germline values: CDR1 SGHRS, CDR2 YFSETQ. V was clipped by 4 bases and J by 6 bases; unmatched bases: 3. There are 12 residues in the CDR3. CDR3: CASSRQGIEQYF. CDR3 bases: TGCGCCAGCAGCAGACAGGGGATCGAGCAGTACTTC.

The chain carries TRBV5-1 and TRBJ1-2; no clear D gene. Germline V lookup: CDR1 SGHRS, CDR2 YFSETQ. The ends were cut back, 0 bases at V and 3 bases at J, with 9 bases in the middle. The CDR3 covers 14 residues. The CDR3 protein is CASSLGTSDYGYTF. The CDR3 bases are TGCGCCAGCAGCTTGGGGACGTCAGACTATGGCTACACCTTC.

This clone was counted a few times. Other DNA sequences of this sample code for an identical CDR3. The V call is TRBV28, the J call TRBJ2-6, with a tentative D call TRBD2 (5 bases). Germline assignment: CDR1 MDHEN and CDR2 SYDVKM. V was trimmed by 2 bases and J by 2 bases, leaving 7 bases between them. There are 15 residues in the CDR3. The CDR3 nucleotides are TGTGCCAGCAGTTTAGAGGGAGCTGGGGCCAACGTCCTGACTTTC. This sequence encodes CASSLEGAGANVLTF.

This clone was seen just once. This CDR3 is also generated by other DNA sequences in the sample. The chain couples TRBV2 to TRBJ1-1; D not resolved. Germline CDR1 is SNHLY and CDR2 is FYNNEI. Trimming left V 6 bases short and J 6 bases short, with 11 bases between. The CDR3 sequence is 12 residues long. The DNA of the CDR3 is TGTGCCAGCAGAGCCCAAGGACCTGAAGCTTTCTTT. It translates to CASRAQGPEAFF.

This clone showed up just a few times. As DNA, the CDR3 is TGCGCCAGCAGCGGGGGACAGGGTATGAGGAACACTGAAGCTTTCTTT. Translating it yields CASSGGQGMRNTEAFF. V gene TRBV5-1 combines with J gene TRBJ1-1; 9 bases line up with TRBD1. With 4 bases clipped from V and 1 base from J, the junction kept 8 bases outside the gene matches. The CDR3 totals 16 residues. Germline V gene sequence: CDR1 SGHRS, CDR2 YFSETQ.

The chain employs TRBV28 and TRBJ1-1, with D uncertain. Germline CDR1 and CDR2: MDHEN and SYDVKM. This CDR3 comprises 14 residues. The V gene lost 3 bases and the J gene lost 3 bases, with 11 bases spanning the gap. The CDR3, as DNA: TGTGCCAGCAGTTTTTATTCTTTGGACACTGAAGCTTTCTTT. It translates to CASSFYSLDTEAFF.

The chain carries TRBV11-2 and TRBJ2-3, with 7 bases fitting TRBD2. Germline CDR1 is SGHAT and CDR2 is FQNNGV. This CDR3 region has 17 residues. V was clipped by 5 bases and J by 3 bases; unmatched bases: 14. The CDR3 reads CASSPLGRERWTDTQYF. As DNA, the CDR3 is TGTGCCAGCAGCCCGCTCGGGCGGGAGAGGTGGACAGATACGCAGTATTTT. Drawing the rest from reference TRBV11-2 and TRBJ2-3, the complete variable domain is EAGVAQSPRYKIIEKRQSVAFWCNPISGHATLYWYQQILGQGPKLLIQFQNNGVVDDSQLPKDRFSAERLKGVDSTLKIQPAKLEDSAVYLCASSPLGRERWTDTQYFGPGTRLTVL.

This chain joins TRBV6-6 and TRBJ1-2, with a weak D call TRBD1 (6 bases). Germline lookup yields CDR1 MNHNY and CDR2 SVGAGI (reference sequence). The germline V and J ends were trimmed by 5 bases and 8 bases, with 24 bases remaining between them. This CDR3 is 16 amino acids long. For the CDR3, the DNA is TGTGCCAGCAGTACCCTTCGGACAGACGTTGGTAAAGGCTACACCTTC. As protein: CASSTLRTDVGKGYTF.

This clone was observed once. This sequence joins TRBV14 and TRBJ2-3; D ambiguous. The germline V gene has CDR1 SGHDN and CDR2 FVKESK. This CDR3 is 11 amino acids long. V lost 3 bases and J lost 6, with 4 bases in between. The CDR3 coding sequence is TGTGCCAGCAGCCACGGGGATACGCAGTATTTT. It encodes CASSHGDTQYF.

The rearrangement joins TRBV19 to TRBJ1-2; D gene unclear. The CDR3 loop spans 13 amino acids. V was trimmed by 5 bases and J by 9 bases, leaving 16 bases between them. Germline values: CDR1 LNHDA, CDR2 SQIVND (reference sequence). CDR3 protein: CASSGLPRMSYTF. Written as DNA, the CDR3 is TGTGCCAGTAGTGGCCTCCCCCGGATGAGCTACACCTTC.

The chain combines TRBV29-1 with TRBJ1-1; D possibly corresponds to TRBD1 (5 bases). This CDR3 contains 12 residues. Germline lookup yields CDR1 SQVTM and CDR2 ANQGSEA. Between the trimmed V and J ends, which lost 7 bases and 2 bases, there was a span of 11 bases. The chain's CDR3 is CSGRQSNTEAFF. As DNA, the CDR3 is TGCAGCGGACGACAGAGCAACACTGAAGCTTTCTTT.

The V gene is TRBV18, the J gene TRBJ1-4, with 7 bases fitting TRBD1. V gave up 0 bases and J gave up 8 bases; unmatched junction bases: 6. The CDR3 is made up of 15 amino acids. The germline gives CDR1 KGHSH, CDR2 LQKENI. The CDR3 DNA reads as TGTGCCAGCTCACCACCCGGGACAGAGGGGGAAAAACTGTTTTTT. It encodes CASSPPGTEGEKLFF.

The V gene is TRBV19, the J gene TRBJ1-1; no clear D. Trimming removed 11 bases at V and 1 base at J, with 5 bases between. Germline V gene sequence: CDR1 LNHDA, CDR2 SQIVND (reference sequence). CDR3 length: 10 residues. CDR3 sequence: CAQENTEAFF. The CDR3 nucleotides are TGTGCCCAAGAGAACACTGAAGCTTTCTTT.

The chain links TRBV23-1 to TRBJ2-2; maybe TRBD2 (6 bases). TRBV23-1 is an ORF; its function is uncertain. V shed 0 bases and J shed 13 bases, with 9 bases lying between them. The CDR3 runs 12 residues. CDR3 sequence (DNA): TGCGCCAGCAGTCAATCGCGGGAACGGCTGTTTTTT. Protein: CASSQSRERLFF.

For the CDR3, the DNA is TGTGCCAGCAGCTACGCGGAACAGTTCGATGAGCAGTTCTTC. Protein product: CASSYAEQFDEQFF. The chain couples TRBV11-2 to TRBJ2-1, with D unclear. The CDR3 covers 14 residues. Deletions cut 4 bases from V and 8 bases from J, with 15 bases between. Germline V gene data show CDR1 as SGHAT and CDR2 as FQNNGV.

V usage is TRBV30 and J usage is TRBJ2-5; 8 bases agree with TRBD1. The ends lost 0 bases at V and 4 bases at J; junction bases unmatched: 7. The CDR3 loop spans 15 amino acids. CDR1 and CDR2 from the germline V gene are GTSNPN and SVGIG (reference sequence). This chain's CDR3 is CAWSVGQGVGETQYF. The DNA of the CDR3 is TGTGCCTGGAGTGTTGGACAGGGAGTAGGAGAGACCCAGTACTTC.

The rearrangement links TRBV30 to TRBJ2-3; unclear D gene. The CDR3 is made up of 14 amino acids. CDR1 is GTSNPN and CDR2 is SVGIG in the germline V gene (reference sequence). V lost 4 bases to trimming and J lost 2 bases, with 13 bases between them. The CDR3 spells CAWTLGQTTDTQYF. The CDR3 DNA sequence: TGTGCCTGGACCCTGGGCCAGACCACAGATACGCAGTATTTT.

This clone was counted a few times. Other DNA sequences from this sample encode an identical CDR3 as well. This chain connects TRBV19 to TRBJ1-1; D ambiguous. This CDR3 is built from 13 residues. Trimming removed 3 bases from V and 3 bases from J, with 8 bases in between. Germline lookup yields CDR1 LNHDA and CDR2 SQIVND (reference sequence). CDR3 sequence reads: CASSILRDTEAFF. Written as DNA, the CDR3 is TGTGCCAGTAGTATCCTTAGGGACACTGAAGCTTTCTTT.

The chain couples TRBV12-2 to TRBJ2-3; TRBD2 was called by the table and not checked on the DNA. TRBV12-2 is classified as a pseudogene. The CDR3 covers 16 residues. DNA of the CDR3: TGTGCAAGTCGCTTAGAACTGCTAGTAGGCACAGATACGCAGTATTTT. Translating it yields CASRLELLVGTDTQYF.

The chain recombines TRBV4-1 with TRBJ2-7, with no clear D. Germline lookup yields CDR1 MGHRA and CDR2 YSYEKL. V was trimmed by 1 base and J by 3 bases, leaving 16 bases between them. This CDR3 is built from 16 residues. This CDR3 reads CASSQAGRAANYEQYF. Written as DNA, the CDR3 is TGCGCCAGCAGCCAAGCCGGACGGGCAGCAAACTACGAGCAGTACTTC.

The chain is built from TRBV7-2 and TRBJ2-5; 8 bases align to TRBD2. The CDR3 has 15 residues. Looked up from germline, CDR1 is SGHTA and CDR2 is FQGNSA. V shed 3 bases, J shed 0 bases, and the junction held 3 bases outside the gene matches. CDR3 nucleotides: TGTGCCAGCAGCTTCCAGCGGGGGTACCAAGAGACCCAGTACTTC. The encoded protein is CASSFQRGYQETQYF.